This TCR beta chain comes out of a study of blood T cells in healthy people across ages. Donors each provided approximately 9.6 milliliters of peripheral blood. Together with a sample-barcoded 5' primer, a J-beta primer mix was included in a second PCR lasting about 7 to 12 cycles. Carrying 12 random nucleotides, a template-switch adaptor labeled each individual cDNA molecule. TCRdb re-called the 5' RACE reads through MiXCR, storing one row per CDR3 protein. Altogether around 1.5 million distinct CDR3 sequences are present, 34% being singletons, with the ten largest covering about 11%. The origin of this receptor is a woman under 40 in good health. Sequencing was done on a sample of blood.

Written as DNA, the CDR3 is TGCGCCAGCAGCCTGTTGGTAGCGGTAGGCCCAGATACGCAGTATTTT. Encoded protein: CASSLLVAVGPDTQYF. This rearrangement joins TRBV5-1 to TRBJ2-3; D possibly corresponds to TRBD2 (6 bases). Trimming took off 4 bases at V and 4 bases at J, with 19 bases between the two ends. This CDR3 region has 16 residues. Per germline, CDR1 SGHRS and CDR2 YFSETQ. Filled out from reference TRBV5-1 and TRBJ2-3, the complete variable domain reads KAGVTQTPRYLIKTRGQQVTLSCSPISGHRSVSWYQQTPGQGLQFLFEYFSETQRNKGNFPGRFSGRQFSNSRSEMNVSTLELGDSALYLCASSLLVAVGPDTQYFGPGTRLTVL.